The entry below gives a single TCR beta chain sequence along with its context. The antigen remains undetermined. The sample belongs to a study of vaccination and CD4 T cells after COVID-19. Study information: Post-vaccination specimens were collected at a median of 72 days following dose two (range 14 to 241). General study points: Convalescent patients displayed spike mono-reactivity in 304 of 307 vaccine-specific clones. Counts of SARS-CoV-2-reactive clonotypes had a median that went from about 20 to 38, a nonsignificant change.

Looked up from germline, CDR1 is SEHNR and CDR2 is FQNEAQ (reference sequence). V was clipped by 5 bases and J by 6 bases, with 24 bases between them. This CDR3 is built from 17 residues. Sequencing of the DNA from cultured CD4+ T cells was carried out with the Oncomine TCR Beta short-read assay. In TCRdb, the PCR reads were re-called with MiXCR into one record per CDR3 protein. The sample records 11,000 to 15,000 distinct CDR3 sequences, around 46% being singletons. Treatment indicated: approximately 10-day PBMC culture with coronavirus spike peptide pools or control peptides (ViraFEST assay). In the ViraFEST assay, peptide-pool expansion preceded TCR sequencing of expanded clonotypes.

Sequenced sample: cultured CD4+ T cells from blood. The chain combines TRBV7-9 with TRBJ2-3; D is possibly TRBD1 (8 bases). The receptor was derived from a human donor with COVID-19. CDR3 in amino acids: CASSPPGGNRGLDTQYF. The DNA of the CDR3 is TGTGCCAGCAGCCCCCCGGGGGGTAACAGGGGGTTGGATACGCAGTATTTT.